Listed here is a single TCR beta chain. Its target is not known. This entry comes from a study of Ad26.COV2.S vaccination and SARS-CoV-2 variants. The wider study: Recipients of Ad26.COV2.S got it intramuscularly, once or twice 56 days apart. Study-wide findings and caveats: Comparability of non-spike TCR breadth was observed across vaccine and placebo recipients. Analyses that measured TCR breadth and depth may have underestimated total T cell responses.

Treatment meaning: about 20 received Ad26.COV2.S at low or high dose, single or two shots; a few received placebo; per-sample allocation not given. Collection of the samples took place on day 63 after the first injection of vaccine or placebo. The donor was a Boston adult aged 18-55 years. Data came from immunoSEQ multiplex PCR; TCRdb stores just in-frame clones and leaves some out. The profile shows about 680,000 clones, 70% to 90% of them singletons. Germline values: CDR1 SGHNT, CDR2 YYREEE (reference sequence). Trimming pared 4 bases from V and 0 bases from J, leaving 11 bases between. The CDR3 consists of 14 residues.

The receptor's source is a person between 18 and 65 years old who received the Ad26.COV2.S COVID-19 vaccine or a placebo. V usage is TRBV5-4 and J usage is TRBJ2-7; the D is unclear. Material: peripheral blood, obtained in a trial of Ad26.COV2.S vaccine versus placebo. CDR3 protein: CASSPGLRSYEQYF. The CDR3 nucleotides read TGTGCCAGCAGCCCGGGCCTACGCTCCTACGAGCAGTACTTC.